This TCR beta chain was retrieved from a study of T cells in Graves' hyperthyroidism and ophthalmopathy. Overall study context: Blood was drawn when the patient was first diagnosed and still untreated.

Trimming stripped 6 bases from V and 7 bases from J, with 18 bases between. CDR3 length equals 14 residues. Germline V CDR1 and CDR2: LGHNT, FRNRAP. Amplified regions were TCR beta CDR3 sequences from RNA transcripts. Primed by the HTBI set, a first-round RT-PCR was run on the TCR CDR3. TCRdb ran MiXCR on the multiplex PCR reads and lists one entry per CDR3 protein. The table includes 500,000 to 700,000 distinct CDR3 sequences, around 17% detected once. The V and J genes are TRBV12-5 and TRBJ2-5, with a tentative D call TRBD2 (6 bases). The sequence was obtained from a woman between 18 and 29 years old with Graves' hyperthyroidism. Sequenced input: blood. The DNA of the CDR3 is TGTGCTAGTGGCTCGGGACTGACCGAGGGGACCCAGTACTTC. Protein: CASGSGLTEGTQYF.